This TCR beta chain was observed in a study of T cell changes during pregnancy in multiple sclerosis. This CDR3 has 15 amino acids. V lost 4 bases to trimming and J lost 2 bases, with 14 bases between them. Germline loops: CDR1 SGHNT, CDR2 YYREEE (reference sequence). Some clones are missing from TCRdb's copy, which holds only in-frame ones; the method was immunoSEQ multiplex PCR. The sample has about 60,000 clones, nearly 95% seen once. The sample consisted of peripheral blood, taken in the first trimester of pregnancy. This clonotype was sampled from a female donor with multiple sclerosis, enrolled in a pregnancy study. The gene calls are TRBV5-4 and TRBJ2-3; TRBD2 might be the D (7 bases). In DNA, the CDR3 is TGTGCCAGCAGCGGACCACGGGGGGCCACAGATACGCAGTATTTT. This translates into CASSGPRGATDTQYF. Drawing the rest from reference TRBV5-4 and TRBJ2-3, the complete variable domain is ETGVTQSPTHLIKTRGQQVTLRCSSQSGHNTVSWYQQALGQGPQFIFQYYREEENGRGNFPPRFSGLQFPNYSSELNVNALELDDSALYLCASSGPRGATDTQYFGPGTRLTVL.